This TCR beta chain was sequenced in a study of T cells after posttransplantation cyclophosphamide (dated by TCRdb to about 2016). With respect to the entire study: The study tracked T cell repertoire reconstitution by TRB sequencing after myeloablative bone marrow transplantation using posttransplantation cyclophosphamide as GVHD prophylaxis. Antigen receptor sequencing was done on samples from about 38 PTCy-treated patients and from 15 to 20 related bone marrow donors of those patients. Blood from every one of the roughly 35 PTCy patients who had 1-year posttransplant specimens underwent TRB sequencing. Up to roughly 3 additional blood samples from 2 to 5.2 years after transplant were also TRB-sequenced in 3 patients, as was pretransplant blood from a handful of patients. Because TRA and TRB clonality correlated tightly in some ten samples, later TCR analyses were limited to TRB. Public TRB sequences were searched against a database of over 3,000 sequences associated with responses to pathogens, tumor antigens, self-antigens and alloantigens. Results the study describes overall, beyond this receptor: Donor-recipient similarity was low at 1-2 months but rose over the first year, and later blood repertoires were often dominated by donor CD8+ memory clones. Across 45 patients, TRB clonality was highly associated with recipient CMV seropositivity and CMV reactivation, and PTCy diversity was similar to diversity in CNI/methotrexate controls. The TRB repertoires of T cells infiltrating skin or GI tract showed only limited overlap with the TRB repertoires of T cells in blood.

Details on this clone: The clone's antigen remains unknown. Per-base quality was not reported, and no clone a single base away is much larger than it.

TRB sequencing used genomic DNA with the immunoSEQ assay at survey resolution or the hsTCRB kit. In the source study's methods: The immunoSEQ software handled initial read processing, and the LymphoSeq R package was used for repertoire analyses. Clonality was calculated as 1 minus normalized Shannon entropy, and the Gini coefficient was also calculated for each TRB dataset. Phenotypes of unsorted samples were inferred by mapping TRB sequences from sorted subsets of the recipient or donor onto the same recipient's unsorted samples. Imported from immuneACCESS, the table was reduced by TCRdb to in-frame sequences with V and J called. These copies leave out some clones; in studies compared against another copy, an unresolved V gene accounts for under half, and the cause of the remainder is not known. The V and J calls and clone size were taken over from that table, and D and trimming were inferred from the DNA. The sample includes approximately 32,000 clones, with about 87% observed a single time. 14% to 15% of the sample rests with the top ten.

The PTCy-treated patients were drawn from a prospective, multi-institutional clinical trial. Peripheral blood and bone marrow mononuclear cells were isolated by Ficoll-Hypaque density centrifugation and were cryopreserved. Source material: PBMCs. The sequence was obtained from a middle-aged woman with a blood cancer, CMV-positive, and with a related stem cell donor.

The sequenced DNA: TGTGCCAGTAGTATAGACACCTACAATGAGCAGTTCTTC. Its translation reads: CASSIDTYNEQFF. This sequence uses TRBV19 and TRBJ2-1, with the D gene not clear enough to name. V is shortened by 0 bases, J by 2 bases, and the region joining them spans 2 bases. The CDR3 covers 13 residues, taking in both the cysteine and the phenylalanine. The sequence is cut down to CDR3 DNA, 39 bases in frame from base 1. The germline V gene (reference sequence) yields LNHDA for CDR1 and SQIVND for CDR2.